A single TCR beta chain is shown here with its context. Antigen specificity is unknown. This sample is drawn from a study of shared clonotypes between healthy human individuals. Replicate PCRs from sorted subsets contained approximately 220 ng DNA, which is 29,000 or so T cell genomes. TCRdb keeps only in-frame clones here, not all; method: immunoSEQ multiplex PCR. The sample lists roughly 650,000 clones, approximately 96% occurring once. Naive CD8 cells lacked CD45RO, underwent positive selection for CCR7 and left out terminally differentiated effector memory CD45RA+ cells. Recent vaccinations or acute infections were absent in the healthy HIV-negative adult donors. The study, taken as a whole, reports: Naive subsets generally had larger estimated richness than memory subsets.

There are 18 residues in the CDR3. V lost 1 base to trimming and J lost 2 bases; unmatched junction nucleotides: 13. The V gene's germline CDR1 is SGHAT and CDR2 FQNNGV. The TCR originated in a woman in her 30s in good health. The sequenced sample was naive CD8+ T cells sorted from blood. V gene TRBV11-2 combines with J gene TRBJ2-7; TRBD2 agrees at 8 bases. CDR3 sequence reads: CASSLVPGGGLVPYEQYF. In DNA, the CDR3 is TGTGCCAGCAGCTTAGTCCCGGGGGGGGGACTAGTCCCCTACGAGCAGTACTTC.